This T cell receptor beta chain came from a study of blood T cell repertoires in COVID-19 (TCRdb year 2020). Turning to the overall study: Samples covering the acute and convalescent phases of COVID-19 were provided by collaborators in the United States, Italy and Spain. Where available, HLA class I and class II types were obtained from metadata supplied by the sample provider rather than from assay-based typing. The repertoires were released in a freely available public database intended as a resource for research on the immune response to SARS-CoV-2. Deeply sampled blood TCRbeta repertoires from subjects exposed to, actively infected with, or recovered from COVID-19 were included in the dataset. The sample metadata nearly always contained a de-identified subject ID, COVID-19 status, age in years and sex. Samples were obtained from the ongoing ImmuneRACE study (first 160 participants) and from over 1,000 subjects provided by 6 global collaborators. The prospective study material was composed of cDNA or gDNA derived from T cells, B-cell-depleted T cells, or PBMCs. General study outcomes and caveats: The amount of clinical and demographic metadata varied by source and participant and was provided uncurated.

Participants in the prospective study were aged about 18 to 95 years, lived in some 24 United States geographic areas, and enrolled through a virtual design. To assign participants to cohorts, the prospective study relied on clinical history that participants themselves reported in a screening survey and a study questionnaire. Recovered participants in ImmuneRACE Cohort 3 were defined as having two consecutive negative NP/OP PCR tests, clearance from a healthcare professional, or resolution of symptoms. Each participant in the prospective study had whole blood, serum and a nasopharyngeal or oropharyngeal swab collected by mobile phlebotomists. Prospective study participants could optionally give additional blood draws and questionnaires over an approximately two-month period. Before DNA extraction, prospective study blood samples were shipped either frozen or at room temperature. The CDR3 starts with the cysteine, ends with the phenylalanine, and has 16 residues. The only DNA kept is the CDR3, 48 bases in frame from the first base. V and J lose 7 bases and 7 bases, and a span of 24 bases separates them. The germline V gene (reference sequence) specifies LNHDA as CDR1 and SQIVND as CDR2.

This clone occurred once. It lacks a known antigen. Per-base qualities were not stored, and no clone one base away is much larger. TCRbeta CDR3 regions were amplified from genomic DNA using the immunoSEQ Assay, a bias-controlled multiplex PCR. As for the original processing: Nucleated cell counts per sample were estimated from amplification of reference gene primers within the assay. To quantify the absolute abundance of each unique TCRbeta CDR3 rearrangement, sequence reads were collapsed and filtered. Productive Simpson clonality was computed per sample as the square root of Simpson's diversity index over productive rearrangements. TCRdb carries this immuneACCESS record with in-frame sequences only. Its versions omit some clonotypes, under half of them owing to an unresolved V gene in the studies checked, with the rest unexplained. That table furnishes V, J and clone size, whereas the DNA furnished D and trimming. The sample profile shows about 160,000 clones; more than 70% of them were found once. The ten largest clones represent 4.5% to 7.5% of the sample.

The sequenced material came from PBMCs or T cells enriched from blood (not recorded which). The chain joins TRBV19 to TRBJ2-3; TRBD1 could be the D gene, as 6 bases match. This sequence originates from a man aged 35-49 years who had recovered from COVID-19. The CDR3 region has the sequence CASNGKRGSWGNTQYF. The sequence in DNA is TGTGCCAGTAATGGGAAGAGGGGGTCTTGGGGGAATACGCAGTATTTT.